This T cell receptor (beta chain) came from a study of vaccination and CD4 T cells after COVID-19. The overall study: Four females and six males made up the convalescents, two of whom were Hispanic. Post-diagnosis, post-COVID samples were collected after a median approximately 100 days, ranging 35 to 161.

Trimming took off 2 bases at V and 7 bases at J, with 13 bases between the two ends. Germline lookup yields CDR1 SGHRS and CDR2 YFSETQ. The CDR3 totals 15 residues. An Oncomine TCR Beta short-read assay was used to sequence the DNA from cultured CD4+ T cells. From cultured CD4+ T cells, genomic DNA was extracted. TCRdb ran MiXCR on the PCR reads and lists one entry per CDR3 protein. This repertoire shows tens of thousands of distinct CDR3 sequences, 58% found once; its top ten account for 2.8%. Treatment in this sample: roughly 10-day PBMC culture with coronavirus spike peptide pools or control peptides (ViraFEST assay). PCR positivity was dated March to December 2020, before US Alpha, Beta and Delta variants. Concerning this clonotype: The antigen remains undetermined.

Sequenced input: CD4+ T cells from blood, cultured in vitro. The receptor's source is a human donor who had recovered from COVID-19. The chain is built from TRBV5-1 and TRBJ1-6; no reliable D call. The CDR3 spells CASSLWGSENSPLHF. In nucleotides, the CDR3 is TGCGCCAGCAGCTTATGGGGTTCGGAAAATTCACCCCTCCACTTT.